The source of this T cell receptor (beta chain) is a study of cytomegalovirus exposure and HLA in healthy donors. Germline assignment: CDR1 GTSNPN and CDR2 SVGIG (reference sequence). V lost 5 bases and J lost 3; bases outside the gene matches: 8. The CDR3 extends over 15 amino acids. The study, taken as a whole, reports: The tendency of first-cohort TCR clusters to co-occur in the roughly 110 validation repertoires was the finding of a later analysis. The classifier reportedly diagnosed cytomegalovirus status with high specificity and sensitivity. The authors listed over 150 TCR beta chains as cytomegalovirus-associated.

Repertoires were generated with immunoSEQ multiplex PCR, while TCRdb's copy carries only in-frame clones and drops some. The table includes over 80,000 clones, around 85% detected once. The donors were part of the validation cohort, which consisted of roughly 110 subjects and was separate from the first cohort of several hundred subjects. About this clone: The antigen is not known.

The chain carries TRBV30 and TRBJ2-5, with TRBD2 matching 11 bases. The TCR comes from a man between 18 and 29 years old in good health and CMV-seropositive. Sequencing input: PBMCs. In DNA, the CDR3 is TGTGCCTGGGGGCGATCGGGACTAGCGGAAGAGACCCAGTACTTC. It codes for CAWGRSGLAEETQYF.